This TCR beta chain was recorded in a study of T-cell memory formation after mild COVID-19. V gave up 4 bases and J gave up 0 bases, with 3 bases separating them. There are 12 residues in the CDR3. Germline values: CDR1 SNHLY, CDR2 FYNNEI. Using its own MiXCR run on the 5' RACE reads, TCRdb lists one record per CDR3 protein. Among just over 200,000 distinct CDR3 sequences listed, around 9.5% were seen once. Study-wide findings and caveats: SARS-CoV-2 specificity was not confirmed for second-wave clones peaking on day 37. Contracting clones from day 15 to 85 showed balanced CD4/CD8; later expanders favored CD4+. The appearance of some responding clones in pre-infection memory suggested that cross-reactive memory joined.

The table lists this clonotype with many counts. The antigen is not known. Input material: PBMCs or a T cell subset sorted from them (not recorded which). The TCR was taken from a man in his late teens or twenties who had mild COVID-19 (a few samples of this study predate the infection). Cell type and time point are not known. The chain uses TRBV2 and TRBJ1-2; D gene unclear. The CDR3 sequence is CASSVTNYGYTF. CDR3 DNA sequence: TGTGCCAGCAGTGTCACTAACTATGGCTACACCTTC. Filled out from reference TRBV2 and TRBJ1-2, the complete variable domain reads EPEVTQTPSHQVTQMGQEVILRCVPISNHLYFYWYRQILGQKVEFLVSFYNNEISEKSEIFDDQFSVERPDGSNFTLKIRSTKLEDSAMYFCASSVTNYGYTFGSGTRLTVV.